This is a list of T cell receptor beta chains from one sample in a study of blood T cell repertoires in COVID-19. The data were produced by immunoSEQ multiplex PCR, yet TCRdb's version contains in-frame clones alone and is incomplete. The data show about 240,000 clones, about 90% seen once. The specimen sequenced was peripheral blood. The source is a man aged 55 to 69 who had recovered from COVID-19. The CDR3 runs from the conserved cysteine through the conserved F or W. The order of the fields is J gene, D gene, clone size, V gene, CDR3 length, CDR3 DNA, CDR3 protein. A D gene is named only where the DNA matches it firmly. Only part of the rows carry a size: once, few, many, or a class if the clone is expanded.

>TRBJ1-6|TRBD1|NA|TRBV11-2|16
TGTGCCAGCAGCTTAGCGGTTGGGACAGGGAATTCACCCCTCCACTTT
CASSLAVGTGNSPLHF
>TRBJ2-2|NA|NA|TRBV5-5|13
TGTGCCAGCAGCTTGGCGGGGACCGGGGAGCTGTTTTTT
CASSLAGTGELFF
>TRBJ1-2|TRBD1|NA|TRBV5-4|13
TGTGCCAGCAGCTTACAGGGGGTGGATGGCTACACCTTC
CASSLQGVDGYTF
>TRBJ2-3|NA|NA|TRBV15|13
TGTGCCACCAGCACAGGATACACAGATACGCAGTATTTT
CATSTGYTDTQYF
>TRBJ2-7|TRBD2|NA|TRBV11-2|13
TGTGCCAGCAGCTTAGCTTCGAGGAGCGGGGAGTACTTC
CASSLASRSGEYF
>TRBJ2-3|NA|NA|TRBV15|16
TGTGCCACCAGCAGAGATTGGGCGGGGAGCACAGATACGCAGTATTTT
CATSRDWAGSTDTQYF
>TRBJ2-2|TRBD2|NA|TRBV5-1|16
TGCGCCAGCAGCTTTATAGCGGGGGATAACACCGGGGAGCTGTTTTTT
CASSFIAGDNTGELFF
>TRBJ2-2|TRBD2|NA|TRBV27|19
TGTGCCAGCAGTTTATTTCTAGCGGGGCTTTTTAATAACACCGGGGAGCTGTTTTTT
CASSLFLAGLFNNTGELFF
>TRBJ2-2|NA|NA|TRBV29-1|16
TGCAGCGTTGAAGGTGGGACACCATCGAACACCGGGGAGCTGTTTTTT
CSVEGGTPSNTGELFF
>TRBJ2-7|NA|NA|TRBV28|14
TGTGCCAGCAGTCCACCAGGCCAACAATACGAGCAGTACTTC
CASSPPGQQYEQYF
>TRBJ2-3|TRBD2|NA|TRBV11-2|15
TGTGCCAGCAGCTCAACCAGGCTAGCGGGATCCTTCGGGGATTTT
CASSSTRLAGSFGDF
>TRBJ2-1|NA|NA|TRBV2|16
TGTGCCAGCAGTGACGATGCGGGGCGATCCTACAATGAGCAGTTCTTC
CASSDDAGRSYNEQFF
>TRBJ1-4|NA|NA|TRBV15|13
TGTGCCACCAGCGGACTGCTAAATGAAAAACTGTTTTTT
CATSGLLNEKLFF
>TRBJ1-6|NA|NA|TRBV28|18
TGTGCCAGCAGCCCCGACAGAGCCCCTAGCTCCTATAATTCACCCCTCCACTTT
CASSPDRAPSSYNSPLHF
>TRBJ2-3|NA|few|TRBV19|13
TGTGCCAGTAGTATCCAGGGTTTAGATACGCAGTATTTT
CASSIQGLDTQYF
>TRBJ1-5|NA|few|TRBV12-5|11
TGTGCTAGTGGTTCGGGACAGCCCCAGCATTTT
CASGSGQPQHF
>TRBJ2-7|NA|NA|TRBV6-5|13
TGTGCCAGCAGTCCTTCCGACAGGCACGAGCAGTACTTC
CASSPSDRHEQYF
>TRBJ2-3|NA|once|TRBV29-1|15
TGCAGCGTTGAAGTGGTAGGGGAAGGGAGGGATACGCAGTATTTT
CSVEVVGEGRDTQYF
>TRBJ2-4|TRBD1|NA|TRBV28|13
TGTGCCAGCCATGGGGGACAGGGGATGATTCAGTACTTC
CASHGGQGMIQYF
>TRBJ1-6|TRBD1|NA|TRBV6-2/TRBV6-3|17
TGTGCCAGCAGCCGCCAAGGGACAGGACGGAGAAATTCACCCCTCCACTTT
CASSRQGTGRRNSPLHF
>TRBJ1-6|NA|NA|TRBV3-1/TRBV3-2|15
TGTGCCAGCAGCCCACAGAGCTCCTATAATTCACCCCTCCACTTT
CASSPQSSYNSPLHF
>TRBJ1-6|NA|NA|TRBV5-5|16
TGTGCCAGCAGCTTGGTTGGCAGCAGGGGTGGCTCACCCCTCCACTTT
CASSLVGSRGGSPLHF
>TRBJ1-6|TRBD1|NA|TRBV3-1/TRBV3-2|16
TGTGCCAGCAGCCAAGGGACAGGGGGAGTAGGTTCACCCCTCCACTTT
CASSQGTGGVGSPLHF
>TRBJ2-2|TRBD1|NA|TRBV5-1|15
TGCGCCAGCAGCTTGACAGGGGGGAACCTCGGAGAGCTGTTTTTT
CASSLTGGNLGELFF
>TRBJ1-6|TRBD1|NA|TRBV6-6|15
TGTGCCAGCAGTTACCGCGACAGGGACGGGTCACCCCTCCACTTT
CASSYRDRDGSPLHF
>TRBJ2-3|NA|once|TRBV5-1|15
TGCGCCAGCAGCTTGGGACTAGTAACCACAGATACGCAGTATTTT
CASSLGLVTTDTQYF
>TRBJ1-5|TRBD1|NA|TRBV19|15
TGTGCCAGTAGTACCGGACAGGGAGGGGGCCAGCCCCAGCATTTT
CASSTGQGGGQPQHF
>TRBJ1-2|TRBD1|few|TRBV19|14
TGTGCCAGTAGTAAGACAGGGTACGGCTATGGCTACACCTTC
CASSKTGYGYGYTF
>TRBJ2-1|TRBD1|NA|TRBV12-5|16
TGTGCTAGTGGTTTGGTATTGGGACAGGGCCCCAATGAGCAGTTCTTC
CASGLVLGQGPNEQFF
>TRBJ1-2|NA|once|TRBV19|14
TGTGCCAGTAGTACGTCGACACAAAGTGGGGGCTACACCTTC
CASSTSTQSGGYTF
>TRBJ1-1|TRBD1|NA|TRBV7-9|16
TGTGCCAGCAGCCCGGCGACAGGGGTTAGGGACACTGAAGCTTTCTTT
CASSPATGVRDTEAFF
>TRBJ1-4|NA|few|TRBV25-1|16
TGTGCCAGCGGGGGGTACACAGGGAGGGGTAATGAAAAACTGTTTTTT
CASGGYTGRGNEKLFF
>TRBJ2-3|NA|once|TRBV2|12
TGTGCCAGCAGCGGGGTGACAGATACGCAGTATTTT
CASSGVTDTQYF
>TRBJ2-3|NA|NA|TRBV5-1|13
TGCGCCAGCCTTCAGACCGGCGGGGATACGCAGTATTTT
CASLQTGGDTQYF
>TRBJ2-3|NA|NA|TRBV5-1|13
TGCGCCAGCAGCAAGGGGGGGGCAGATACGCAGTATTTT
CASSKGGADTQYF
>TRBJ1-5|NA|NA|TRBV9|15
TGTGCCAGCAGAGGAACCCGGGAGGCTAGGCAGCCCCAGCATTTT
CASRGTREARQPQHF
>TRBJ1-5|TRBD1|few|TRBV7-9|14
TGTGCCAGCAGCCCGGGACAGGGTTATCAGCCCCAGCATTTT
CASSPGQGYQPQHF
>TRBJ2-5|TRBD1|NA|TRBV5-6|15
TGTGCCAGCAGCTACGAGACAGGGCTCCAAGAGACCCAGTACTTC
CASSYETGLQETQYF
>TRBJ1-1|NA|once|TRBV12-3/TRBV12-4|12
TGTGCCAGCAGTTTTAGGGGGTCTGAAGCTTTCTTT
CASSFRGSEAFF
>TRBJ1-6|TRBD1|NA|TRBV6-6|14
TGTGCCAGCAGTTCTCCGGGACAGGGGTCACCCCTCCACTTT
CASSSPGQGSPLHF
>TRBJ2-1|TRBD1|NA|TRBV5-6|16
TGTGCCAGCAGCTTGCCGGGACAGGGGCCTTACAATGAGCAGTTCTTC
CASSLPGQGPYNEQFF
>TRBJ2-3|TRBD1|NA|TRBV5-1|15
TGCGCCAGCAGCTTGGTGGGACAGGCGACAGATACGCAGTATTTT
CASSLVGQATDTQYF
>TRBJ2-7|NA|NA|TRBV28|16
TGTGCCAGCAGTTTAGGGGTAACCGGACTTAACTACGAGCAGTACTTC
CASSLGVTGLNYEQYF
>TRBJ2-5|NA|NA|TRBV27|15
TGTGCCAGCAGTTTTTCCCAGGGGAACCAAGAGACCCAGTACTTC
CASSFSQGNQETQYF
>TRBJ2-2|TRBD1|NA|TRBV2|15
TGTGCCAGCACCGCATCGGACAGGGCTACCGGGGAGCTGTTTTTT
CASTASDRATGELFF